This T cell receptor (beta chain) derives from a study of CD4+ T cells in melanoma. Measured with immunoSEQ multiplex PCR; TCRdb has only the in-frame clones, and not every one. The profile covers 15,000 or so clones, with about 60% appearing a single time and around 13% taken by the ten largest. A note on this clone: Its antigen remains unknown.

Germline values: CDR1 SGHDT, CDR2 YYEEEE. This CDR3 spans 14 amino acids. The germline V and J ends were trimmed by 3 bases and 6 bases, with 10 bases remaining between them. Whole-study results and caveats: CD8+ T cell, macrophage and B cell function reportedly correlated with neoantigen-specific CD4+ T cells.

The clonotype was recovered from a human donor with melanoma. Sequences were obtained from cells from a culture (not recorded whether cultured in vitro). This chain uses TRBV5-6 with TRBJ1-6; no clear D gene. The CDR3 sequence is CASSSYWGNSPLHF. CDR3 DNA sequence: TGTGCCAGCAGCTCTTATTGGGGTAATTCACCCCTCCACTTT.